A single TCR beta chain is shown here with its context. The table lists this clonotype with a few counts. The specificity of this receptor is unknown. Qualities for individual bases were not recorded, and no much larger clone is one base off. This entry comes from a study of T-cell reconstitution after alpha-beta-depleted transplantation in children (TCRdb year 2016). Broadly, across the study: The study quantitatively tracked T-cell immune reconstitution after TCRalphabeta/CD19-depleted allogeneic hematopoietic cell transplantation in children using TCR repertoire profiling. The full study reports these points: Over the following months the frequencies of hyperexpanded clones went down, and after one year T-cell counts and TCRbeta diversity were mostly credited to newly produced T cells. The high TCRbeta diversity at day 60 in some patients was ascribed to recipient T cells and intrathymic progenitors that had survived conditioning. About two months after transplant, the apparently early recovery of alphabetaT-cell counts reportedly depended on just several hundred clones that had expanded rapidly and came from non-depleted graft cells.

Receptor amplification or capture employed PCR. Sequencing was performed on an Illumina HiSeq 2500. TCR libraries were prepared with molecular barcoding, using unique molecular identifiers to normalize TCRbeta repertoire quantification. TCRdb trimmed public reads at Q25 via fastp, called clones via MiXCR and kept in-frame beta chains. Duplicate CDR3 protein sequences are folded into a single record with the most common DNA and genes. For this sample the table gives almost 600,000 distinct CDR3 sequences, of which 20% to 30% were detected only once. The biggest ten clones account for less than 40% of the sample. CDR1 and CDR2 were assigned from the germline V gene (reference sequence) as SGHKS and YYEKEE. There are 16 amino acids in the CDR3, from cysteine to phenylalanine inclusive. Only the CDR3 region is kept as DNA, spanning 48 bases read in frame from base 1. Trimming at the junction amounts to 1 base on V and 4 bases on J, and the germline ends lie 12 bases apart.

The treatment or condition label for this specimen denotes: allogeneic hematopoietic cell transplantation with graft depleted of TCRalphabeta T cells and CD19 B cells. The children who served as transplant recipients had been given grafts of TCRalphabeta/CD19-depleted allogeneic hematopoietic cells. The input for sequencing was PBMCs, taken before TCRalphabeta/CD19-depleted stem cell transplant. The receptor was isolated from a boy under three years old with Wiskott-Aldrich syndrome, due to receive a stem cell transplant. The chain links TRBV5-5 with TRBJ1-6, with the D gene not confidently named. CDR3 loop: CASSLIPAAYNSPLHF. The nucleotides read TGTGCCAGCAGCTTGATTCCGGCAGCGTATAATTCACCCCTCCACTTT.